This T cell receptor beta chain was captured by sequencing in a study of blood T cell repertoires in COVID-19. Whole-study context: From the United States, Italy and Spain came samples of acute and convalescent COVID-19. The analysed material was cDNA or gDNA that came from T cells, B-cell-depleted T cells, or PBMCs.

While infection was still active, Seattle patients were enrolled and then followed longitudinally. In the original analysis: How many nucleated cells were present was estimated from reference gene primer amplification. Clones were sequenced by immunoSEQ multiplex PCR, and TCRdb holds only the in-frame ones, with some missing. The DNA gave D and trimming, while V, J and clone size come from that table. The table shows hundreds of thousands of clones, with under 85% occurring only once. Trimming removed 6 bases at V and 3 bases at J, with 11 bases between. The germline V gene encodes CDR1 SQVTM and CDR2 ANQGSEA. This CDR3 region has 12 residues.

Sequenced: peripheral blood. This clonotype originated in a woman in her twenties or thirties with COVID-19, enrolled during active disease. The rearrangement joins TRBV29-1 to TRBJ1-1; TRBD1 might be the D (5 bases). CDR3 sequence: CSVRRDYTEAFF. CDR3 in DNA: TGCAGCGTCCGCAGGGATTACACTGAAGCTTTCTTT.